Given below is one T cell receptor (beta chain) in context. Profiled with immunoSEQ multiplex PCR; TCRdb holds only in-frame clones, not every one. The data show over 80,000 clones, nearly 90% seen once. This specimen comes from a study of blood T cell repertoires in COVID-19. The material sequenced was peripheral blood. This receptor was taken from a man aged 65 to 79 with acute or convalescent COVID-19.

The CDR3 nucleotides are TGTGCCAGCAGTTCCGGACAGGGGGATCAGCCCCAGCATTTT. As protein: CASSSGQGDQPQHF. The chain is built from TRBV27 and TRBJ1-5; 10 nucleotides align to TRBD1. The germline V gene encodes CDR1 MNHEY and CDR2 SMNVEV (reference sequence). The ends lost 4 bases at V and 5 bases at J; junction bases unmatched: 2. The CDR3 extends over 14 amino acids.